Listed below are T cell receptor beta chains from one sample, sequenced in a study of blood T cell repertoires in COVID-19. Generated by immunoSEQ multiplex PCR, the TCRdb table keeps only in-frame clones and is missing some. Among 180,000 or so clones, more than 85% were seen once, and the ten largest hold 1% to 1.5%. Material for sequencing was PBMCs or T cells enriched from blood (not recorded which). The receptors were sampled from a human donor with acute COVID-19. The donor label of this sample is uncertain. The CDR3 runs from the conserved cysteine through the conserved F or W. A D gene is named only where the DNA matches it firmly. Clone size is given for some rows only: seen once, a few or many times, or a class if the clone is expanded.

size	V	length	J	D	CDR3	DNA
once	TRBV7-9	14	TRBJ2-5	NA	CASSLAVGGETQYF	TGTGCCAGCAGCTTAGCCGTAGGGGGAGAGACCCAGTACTTC
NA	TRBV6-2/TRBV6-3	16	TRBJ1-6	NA	CASSYSVGQGGSPLHF	TGTGCCAGCAGTTACTCCGTCGGGCAGGGCGGATCACCCCTCCACTTT
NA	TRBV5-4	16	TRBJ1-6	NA	CASSLGFSGVESPLHF	TGTGCCAGCAGCTTGGGTTTCTCAGGGGTGGAGTCACCCCTCCACTTT
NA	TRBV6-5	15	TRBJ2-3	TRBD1	CASSRDRGGTDTQYF	TGTGCCAGCAGCCGGGACAGGGGTGGCACAGATACGCAGTATTTT
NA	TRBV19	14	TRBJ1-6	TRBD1	CASRRTGGDSPLHF	TGTGCCAGTAGGCGGACAGGGGGCGATTCACCCCTCCACTTT
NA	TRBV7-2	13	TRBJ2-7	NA	CASSPVRGDEQYF	TGTGCCAGCAGCCCCGTCAGGGGCGACGAGCAGTACTTC
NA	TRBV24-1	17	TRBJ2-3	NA	CATSDQTSPRSTDTQYF	TGTGCCACCAGTGACCAGACTAGTCCTAGGAGCACAGATACGCAGTATTTT
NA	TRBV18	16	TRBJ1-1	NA	CASSPSLGVTGIKAFF	TGTGCCAGCTCACCCTCACTTGGGGTAACAGGGATAAAAGCTTTCTTT
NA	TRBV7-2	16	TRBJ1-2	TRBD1	CASSLGAGGVGYGYTF	TGTGCCAGCAGCTTAGGGGCAGGGGGAGTGGGTTATGGCTACACCTTC
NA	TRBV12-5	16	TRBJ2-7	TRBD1	CASGLVRTGGVDEQYF	TGTGCTAGTGGTTTGGTAAGAACAGGGGGCGTCGACGAGCAGTACTTC
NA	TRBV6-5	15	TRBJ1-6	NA	CASSSTATYNSPLHF	TGTGCCAGCAGTTCGACAGCTACCTATAATTCACCCCTCCACTTT
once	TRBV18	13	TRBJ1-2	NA	CASSLTDFYGYTF	TGTGCCAGCTCCCTGACAGATTTCTATGGCTACACCTTC
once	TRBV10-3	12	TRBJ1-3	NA	CATEDNGNTIYF	TGTGCCACCGAGGACAACGGAAACACCATATATTTT
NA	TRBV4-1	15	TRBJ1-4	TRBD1	CASRGRGLPNEKLFF	TGCGCCAGCAGGGGCAGGGGGCTTCCTAATGAAAAACTGTTTTTT
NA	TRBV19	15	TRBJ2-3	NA	CASSKTATSTDTQYF	TGTGCCAGTAGTAAGACAGCTACTAGCACAGATACGCAGTATTTT
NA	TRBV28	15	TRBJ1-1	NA	CASSLMGGIITEAFF	TGTGCCAGCAGTTTAATGGGGGGGATTATCACTGAAGCTTTCTTT
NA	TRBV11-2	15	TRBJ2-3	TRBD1	CASSRDRGSLDTQYF	TGTGCCAGCAGCCGGGACAGGGGTTCATTGGATACGCAGTATTTT